The 23 T cell receptor beta chains below all came from one sample that was sequenced in a study of CD8 T cells in Susac syndrome. RNA totalling roughly 0.45 to 1 ug underwent reverse transcription with random hexamers. From the immunoSEQ multiplex PCR reads, TCRdb called clonotypes with MiXCR, one entry per CDR3 protein. The data hold around 140,000 distinct CDR3 sequences, with approximately 95% observed a single time. Sample: CD4+ T cells from PBMCs. Receptors were obtained from a human donor with multiple sclerosis.

This chain links TRBV14 with TRBJ2-5; no clear D. There are 15 residues in the CDR3. Germline-derived CDR1 and CDR2 are SGHDN and FVKESK. Trimming stripped 0 bases from V and 0 bases from J, with 8 bases between. The CDR3 nucleotides are TGTGCCAGCAGCCAAGATATAAGGGACCAAGAGACCCAGTACTTC. This sequence encodes CASSQDIRDQETQYF.

This CDR3 reads CASTAGGASDTQYF. The CDR3 nucleotides are TGTGCCAGCACCGCCGGGGGCGCCTCAGATACGCAGTATTTT. The V call is TRBV12-3 or TRBV12-4, the J call TRBJ2-3; D is tentatively TRBD1 or TRBD2 (6 bases each). The germline V and J ends were trimmed by 7 bases and 4 bases, with 15 bases remaining between them. This CDR3 has 14 residues.

V is TRBV27 and J is TRBJ2-7; perhaps TRBD1 as D (6 bases). The germline gives CDR1 MNHEY, CDR2 SMNVEV (reference sequence). V lost 3 bases, J lost 6 bases, and 15 bases lay in between. This CDR3 is built from 14 residues. The CDR3 loop is CASSLAVGATEQYF. The CDR3, as DNA: TGTGCCAGCAGTTTGGCCGTGGGGGCGACCGAGCAGTACTTC.

This chain uses TRBV7-3 with TRBJ2-5; no clear D gene. Trimming shortened V by 1 base and J by 5 bases, and 8 bases separated the two germline ends. CDR3 length: 13 residues. The germline CDR1 and CDR2 sequences are SGHTA and FQGTGA. CDR3 region: CASSLNPPETQYF. CDR3 DNA sequence: TGTGCCAGCAGCTTAAACCCCCCGGAGACCCAGTACTTC.

The chain uses TRBV2 and TRBJ2-1; 13 nucleotides match TRBD2. CDR3 length equals 13 residues. V lost 10 bases to trimming and J lost 8 bases; unmatched junction nucleotides: 5. Germline V gene data show CDR1 as SNHLY and CDR2 as FYNNEI. CDR3 sequence (DNA): TGTGCCACGACTAGCGGGAGGACCGATGAGCAGTTCTTC. It specifies CATTSGRTDEQFF.

This rearrangement joins TRBV20-1 to TRBJ2-4; 14 nucleotides align to TRBD2. Germline V CDR1 and CDR2: DFQATT, SNEGSKA (reference sequence). The V segment lost 6 bases and the J segment 6 bases; nucleotides outside the gene matches: 13. The CDR3 is made up of 17 amino acids. The chain's CDR3 is CSAAGTSGREGGNIQYF. The CDR3 DNA is TGCAGTGCGGCGGGGACTAGCGGGAGAGAGGGGGGAAACATTCAGTACTTC.

The genes are TRBV24-1 and TRBJ1-2; TRBD1 matches at 7 bases. CDR3 size: 12 residues. Germline-derived CDR1 and CDR2 are KGHDR and SFDVKD. The V gene end was trimmed by 9 bases and the J gene end by 7 bases; junction bases not matched to a gene: 7. CDR3 residues: CATSDRDFGYTF. The DNA of the CDR3 is TGTGCCACCTCCGACAGGGACTTTGGCTACACCTTC.

This chain connects TRBV4-1 to TRBJ2-5; D is tentatively TRBD1 or TRBD2 (6 bases each). V lost 2 bases and J lost 4, with 17 bases in between. Germline V gene sequence: CDR1 MGHRA, CDR2 YSYEKL. The CDR3 consists of 16 residues. The CDR3 reads CASSQQDEGGRETQYF. CDR3 bases: TGCGCCAGCAGCCAACAAGATGAGGGGGGTAGAGAGACCCAGTACTTC.

This sequence joins TRBV9 and TRBJ2-1; TRBD1 agrees at 8 bases. Germline V gene sequence: CDR1 SGDLS, CDR2 YYNGEE. With V trimmed by 1 base and J by 9 bases, 6 bases remained unmatched. This CDR3 has 14 residues. In nucleotides, the CDR3 is TGTGCCAGCAGCGTACGCAGGACAGGGAGTGAGCAGTTCTTC. Encoded protein: CASSVRRTGSEQFF.

CDR3 residues: CASSGSFGGAAYEQYF. CDR3 nucleotides: TGTGCCAGCAGTGGAAGTTTCGGGGGGGCCGCGTACGAGCAGTACTTC. The chain couples TRBV12-3 or TRBV12-4 to TRBJ2-7; 8 bases are a match to TRBD2. This CDR3 region has 16 residues. The junction had 13 bases not matched to a gene; V was cut back by 5 bases and J by 4 bases.

This chain connects TRBV6-4 to TRBJ1-2; the match to TRBD1 covers 7 bases. There are 12 residues in the CDR3. The germline gives CDR1 MRHNA, CDR2 SNTAGT. Unmatched junction bases numbered 7, after V lost 7 bases and J lost 8 bases. CDR3 sequence reads: CASKGQSEGYTF. DNA for the CDR3: TGTGCCAGCAAGGGACAGAGTGAGGGCTACACCTTC.

The table lists this clonotype with a count of one. DNA of the CDR3: TGTGCCAGCAGCCCTGTCAGGGGTCGAGAGACCCAGTACTTC. Translating it yields CASSPVRGRETQYF. The chain is built from TRBV11-2 and TRBJ2-5, with a possible D match to TRBD1 (6 bases). This CDR3 has 14 amino acids. Germline V CDR1 and CDR2: SGHAT, FQNNGV. V was pared by 5 bases and J by 4 bases, with 14 bases between.

On this clonotype: A junction end diverges from the germline sequence, so it may reflect a read error. This chain uses TRBV29-1 with TRBJ2-2, with 11 bases identical to TRBD2. In germline, CDR1 is SQVTM, CDR2 ANQGSEA. The length of the CDR3 is 13 residues. The CDR3, as DNA: TGCAGCGTTATACTAGCGGGAGCCGGGGAGCAGTTTTTT. Translated, it gives CSVILAGAGEQFF.

This clonotype was seen once. The chain employs TRBV3-1 and TRBJ1-6; 10 nucleotides line up with TRBD1. The CDR3 length is 15 residues. Unmatched junction bases numbered 7, after V lost 4 bases and J lost 10 bases. In germline, CDR1 is LGHDT, CDR2 YNNKEL (reference sequence). CDR3 region: CASSRRQGARSPLHF. The CDR3 nucleotides read TGTGCCAGCAGCCGTAGACAGGGGGCGCGATCACCCCTCCACTTT.

This CDR3 is CASSYGRGQTSTDTQYF. DNA for the CDR3: TGTGCCAGCAGTTACGGCCGGGGACAAACTAGCACAGATACGCAGTATTTT. The genes are TRBV6-5 and TRBJ2-3; tentatively, D is TRBD1 (6 bases). V gave up 2 bases and J gave up 0 bases, with 15 bases separating them. Germline V lookup: CDR1 MNHEY, CDR2 SVGAGI. The CDR3 extends over 17 amino acids.

This rearrangement joins TRBV29-1 to TRBJ1-2, with D perhaps matching TRBD1 (5 bases). Trimming took off 4 bases at V and 7 bases at J, with 13 bases between the two ends. The CDR3 runs 12 residues. Germline assignment: CDR1 SQVTM and CDR2 ANQGSEA. CDR3 sequence: CSVGHDQGGYTF. As DNA, the CDR3 is TGCAGCGTTGGACATGACCAGGGTGGCTACACCTTC.

The chain uses TRBV2 and TRBJ2-7, with unresolved D. V was shortened by 3 bases and J by 4 bases, with 1 base between the two germline ends. CDR3 size: 10 residues. Per the germline V gene, CDR1 is SNHLY and CDR2 is FYNNEI. The CDR3, as DNA: TGTGCCAGCAGTGATTACGAGCAGTACTTC. This translates into CASSDYEQYF.

The rearrangement joins TRBV3-1 to TRBJ2-7; TRBD2 matches at 8 bases. The CDR3 is 15 residues long. J gave up 5 bases and V 4 bases, and 10 bases lay outside the gene matches. The germline V gene encodes CDR1 LGHDT and CDR2 YNNKEL (reference sequence). This CDR3 is CASSPHREGRNEQYF. The CDR3 region has the DNA TGTGCCAGCAGCCCTCACCGGGAGGGTAGGAACGAGCAGTACTTC.

The chain combines TRBV30 with TRBJ1-3, with D unclear. This CDR3 has 15 residues. Deletions cut 2 bases from V and 4 bases from J, with 15 bases between. From germline, CDR1 is GTSNPN and CDR2 SVGIG (reference sequence). CDR3 nucleotides: TGTGCCTGGAGTACCCCGACATCTAGGGGAAACACCATATATTTT. Protein product: CAWSTPTSRGNTIYF.

The rearrangement uses TRBV30 and TRBJ1-3, with D possibly being TRBD1 (5 bases). Germline CDR1 and CDR2: GTSNPN and SVGIG (reference sequence). This CDR3 is 15 amino acids long. V lost 3 bases to trimming and J lost 0 bases, with 12 bases between them. In DNA, the CDR3 is TGTGCCTGGAGCGTCGACAGCTACTCTGGAAACACCATATATTTT. Translating it yields CAWSVDSYSGNTIYF.

This chain links TRBV6-5 with TRBJ1-2; D is unclear. Trimming left V 0 bases short and J 4 bases short, with 18 bases between. In germline, CDR1 is MNHEY, CDR2 SVGAGI. The CDR3 covers 17 residues. The CDR3 DNA reads as TGTGCCAGCAGTTACTCACATGGAGGGCGGAAGGGCTATGGCTACACCTTC. It encodes CASSYSHGGRKGYGYTF.

The V gene is TRBV7-2, the J gene TRBJ1-1; 9 nucleotides line up with TRBD1. V gave up 0 bases and J gave up 6 bases; unmatched junction bases: 8. The CDR3 loop spans 16 amino acids. Germline CDR1 reads SGHTA; CDR2 reads FQGNSA. The CDR3 bases are TGTGCCAGCAGCTTAGCACTTGGACAGGGGAATCCTGAAGCTTTCTTT. Its protein is CASSLALGQGNPEAFF.

The V and J genes are TRBV7-9 and TRBJ1-1, with 9 bases aligning to TRBD1. The J segment lost 2 bases and the V segment lost 6 bases, leaving 10 bases of the junction unmatched. Germline V lookup: CDR1 SEHNR, CDR2 FQNEAQ (reference sequence). The CDR3 covers 16 residues. The CDR3 loop reads CASRGTGYGGNTEAFF. The CDR3 nucleotides are TGTGCCAGCAGAGGGACAGGGTATGGCGGCAACACTGAAGCTTTCTTT.